The next 20 T cell receptor beta chains were all read from a single sample in a study of T-cell memory formation after mild COVID-19. One entry per CDR3 protein, called by TCRdb with MiXCR from the 5' RACE reads. The data hold 150,000 to 200,000 distinct CDR3 sequences, with roughly a third observed a single time. Sequencing was done on a sample of PBMCs or a T cell subset sorted from them (not recorded which). The receptors were sampled from an adult woman who had mild COVID-19 (a few samples of this study predate the infection). Cell type and time point are not known.

The gene calls are TRBV12-3 or TRBV12-4 and TRBJ2-1, with 10 bases matching TRBD1. The V segment lost 6 bases and the J segment 7 bases; nucleotides outside the gene matches: 9. This CDR3 has 15 amino acids. The CDR3 reads CASSPRDRGENEQFF. The CDR3 region has the DNA TGTGCCAGCAGCCCCAGGGACAGGGGAGAGAATGAGCAGTTCTTC.

This clonotype was detected only a few times. The V call is TRBV5-1, the J call TRBJ2-3, with unresolved D. CDR3 length equals 13 residues. V was pared by 5 bases and J by 1 base, with 8 bases between. Germline values: CDR1 SGHRS, CDR2 YFSETQ. CDR3 protein: CASRSDGTDTQYF. The DNA of the CDR3 is TGCGCCAGCAGATCGGACGGCACAGATACGCAGTATTTT.

There are many counts of this clonotype. The chain recombines TRBV28 with TRBJ2-1; either TRBD1 or TRBD2 may fit D (5 bases each). This CDR3 region has 15 residues. CDR1 is MDHEN and CDR2 is SYDVKM in the germline V gene. Deletions cut 7 bases from V and 6 bases from J, with 19 bases between. The CDR3 sequence is CASNGKPQRGNEQFF. In DNA, the CDR3 is TGTGCCAGCAACGGGAAACCCCAAAGGGGCAATGAGCAGTTCTTC.

There are a few counts of this clonotype. This sequence joins TRBV14 and TRBJ1-6; the D gene is possibly TRBD1 (6 bases). Looked up from germline, CDR1 is SGHDN and CDR2 is FVKESK. The V and J ends lost 4 bases and 13 bases respectively, with 14 bases between them. This CDR3 contains 13 residues. Here the CDR3 DNA reads TGTGCCAGCAGCCTCGCCAGGGGTGGGCCCCTCCACTTT. Amino acids: CASSLARGGPLHF.

This clonotype occurred a few times. The rearrangement links TRBV5-6 to TRBJ1-2; tentative D call: TRBD1 (6 bases). Germline V gene data show CDR1 as SGHDT and CDR2 as YYEEEE. The V gene lost 0 bases and the J gene lost 2 bases, with 11 bases spanning the gap. The CDR3 runs to 15 residues. CDR3 region: CASSLDGGRNYGYTF. In DNA form, the CDR3 reads TGTGCCAGCAGCTTGGATGGGGGGCGCAACTATGGCTACACCTTC.

In its sample, this clonotype was seen a few times. The chain has TRBV12-3 or TRBV12-4 and TRBJ2-5, with D maybe TRBD1 (5 bases). Trimming took off 4 bases at V and 12 bases at J, with 21 bases between the two ends. CDR3 length: 14 amino acids. In DNA, the CDR3 is TGTGCCAGCAGTTCGCGGATAGGGGCCCCACGAGAGTACTTC. It is translated as CASSSRIGAPREYF.

This clonotype was recorded at least ten times. This sequence joins TRBV4-3 and TRBJ2-1; the D is unclear. Germline V CDR1 and CDR2: LGHNA, YSLEER. Trimming removed 3 bases from V and 7 bases from J, with 10 bases in between. This CDR3 has 13 amino acids. This CDR3 reads CASSQVLENEQFF. The CDR3 DNA sequence: TGCGCCAGCAGCCAGGTCCTTGAGAATGAGCAGTTCTTC.

The rearrangement uses TRBV6-5 and TRBJ1-2; D not certain. From germline, CDR1 is MNHEY and CDR2 SVGAGI. Trimming shortened V by 0 bases and J by 0 bases, and 8 bases separated the two germline ends. The CDR3 sequence is 15 residues long. The CDR3 DNA is TGTGCCAGCAGTTACTCCTACAGTCCTAACTATGGCTACACCTTC. Its protein is CASSYSYSPNYGYTF.

This clonotype has more than one count but fewer than ten. V and J are TRBV4-3 and TRBJ2-1; D is unclear. The CDR3 totals 14 residues. In germline, CDR1 is LGHNA, CDR2 YSLEER. Trimming stripped 3 bases from V and 9 bases from J, with 15 bases between. The CDR3 region is CASSHDGVLGEQFF. CDR3 DNA: TGCGCCAGCAGCCACGACGGTGTGTTGGGTGAGCAGTTCTTC.

DNA of the CDR3: TGTGCCAGCAGCGTTCGGGACAGGGGCACCGGGGAGCTGTTTTTT. Its translation is CASSVRDRGTGELFF. V usage is TRBV9 and J usage is TRBJ2-2; TRBD1 matches at 10 bases. V lost 2 bases to trimming and J lost 4 bases; unmatched junction nucleotides: 2. Per the germline V gene, CDR1 is SGDLS and CDR2 is YYNGEE. This CDR3 region has 15 residues.

V gene TRBV7-6 combines with J gene TRBJ2-7; 10 nucleotides agree with TRBD2. This CDR3 has 16 amino acids. CDR1 and CDR2 (germline): SGHVS, FNYEAQ. Trimming cost V 3 bases and J 3 bases; bases outside gene matches: 8. Written as DNA, the CDR3 is TGTGCCAGCAGCTTCGGAAGCGGGGGGGGAATCTACGAGCAGTACTTC. It encodes CASSFGSGGGIYEQYF.

The J gene is TRBJ1-2, the V gene TRBV24-1; the D gene is possibly TRBD1 (6 bases). From germline, CDR1 is KGHDR and CDR2 SFDVKD. The length of the CDR3 is 14 residues. Trimming removed 3 bases from V and 4 bases from J, with 11 bases in between. CDR3 DNA: TGTGCCACCAGTGATCCAGGGGTCGGCTATGGCTACACCTTC. Translation gives CATSDPGVGYGYTF.

The chain combines TRBV5-6 with TRBJ1-5; D gene uncertain. The V gene lost 5 bases and the J gene lost 0 bases, with 12 bases spanning the gap. The CDR3 has 15 amino acids. CDR1 SGHDT and CDR2 YYEEEE come from the germline V gene. CDR3 residues: CASSLGGYSNQPQHF. The DNA for the CDR3 is TGTGCCAGCAGTCTTGGAGGGTATAGCAATCAGCCCCAGCATTTT.

The chain joins TRBV12-3 or TRBV12-4 to TRBJ1-2, with D maybe TRBD1 (5 bases). This CDR3 comprises 17 residues. The V end lost 5 bases, the J end lost 3 bases, and 22 bases lay between the germline ends. The CDR3 DNA sequence: TGTGCCAGCAGTCTGCCCATTATGACCTCGGGACACTATGGCTACACCTTC. Translated, it gives CASSLPIMTSGHYGYTF.

This clonotype occurred a few times. V gene TRBV14 combines with J gene TRBJ1-1; TRBD1 matches 7 bases. V was clipped by 2 bases and J by 3 bases; unmatched bases: 6. Germline V gives CDR1 SGHDN, CDR2 FVKESK. CDR3 length: 15 amino acids. Here the CDR3 DNA reads TGTGCCAGCAGCCAATTACAGGGGTTGTACACTGAAGCTTTCTTT. It codes for CASSQLQGLYTEAFF.

This clonotype was recorded at least ten times. This chain uses TRBV4-1 with TRBJ1-6, with 8 bases matching TRBD1. The CDR3 runs 17 residues. V lost 1 base to trimming and J lost 0 bases; unmatched junction nucleotides: 2. Germline assignment: CDR1 MGHRA and CDR2 YSYEKL. The CDR3 DNA is TGCGCCAGCAGCCAAGGACAGGGGATCTCCTATAATTCACCCCTCCACTTT. Protein product: CASSQGQGISYNSPLHF.

This chain connects TRBV7-6 to TRBJ2-3; TRBD2 matches at 12 bases. Germline assignment: CDR1 SGHVS and CDR2 FNYEAQ. The CDR3 contains 18 residues. V was pared by 1 base and J by 6 bases, with 11 bases of the junction left unmatched. CDR3 amino acids: CASSLVVSSGRAMDTQYF. The CDR3 region has the DNA TGTGCCAGCAGCTTAGTGGTCTCTAGCGGGAGGGCAATGGATACGCAGTATTTT.

This clonotype was seen a few times. This chain joins TRBV11-2 and TRBJ2-1; 8 bases match TRBD2. The V and J ends lost 1 base and 6 bases, in that order; junction bases with no gene match: 11. The germline V gene has CDR1 SGHAT and CDR2 FQNNGV. This CDR3 contains 17 residues. CDR3 sequence (DNA): TGTGCCAGCAGCTTAGCCCGGCGGACTAGCAAGACCAATGAGCAGTTCTTC. This sequence encodes CASSLARRTSKTNEQFF.

The CDR3 loop reads CASSSGLAEAFF. Here the CDR3 DNA reads TGCGCCAGCAGCTCAGGGTTGGCTGAAGCTTTCTTT. The chain uses TRBV5-1 and TRBJ1-1; D possibly corresponds to TRBD1 (5 bases). The ends were cut back, 3 bases at V and 6 bases at J, with 9 bases in the middle. The CDR3 contains 12 residues. Per germline, CDR1 SGHRS and CDR2 YFSETQ.

V is TRBV6-2 or TRBV6-3 and J is TRBJ1-2, with D possibly TRBD1 on 5 matching bases. The CDR3 has 14 amino acids. Germline CDR1 is MNHEY and CDR2 is SVGEGT. Trimming removed 6 bases at V and 4 bases at J, with 15 bases between. CDR3 loop: CASRAMRGGYGYTF. The CDR3 bases are TGTGCCAGCAGAGCCATGAGGGGAGGCTATGGCTACACCTTC.